This T cell receptor (beta chain) was sequenced in a study of blood T cell repertoires in COVID-19. The overall study: Researchers got acute and convalescent COVID-19 samples from the United States, Italy and Spain. Nucleic acid was either cDNA or gDNA, and it came from T cells, B-cell-depleted T cells, or PBMCs.

This CDR3 comprises 14 residues. V lost 2 bases and J lost 9; bases outside the gene matches: 8. Germline CDR1 reads SNHLY; CDR2 reads FYNNEI. Original analysis: Counts of nucleated cells, estimated from reference gene primer amplification, were obtained. The data were produced by immunoSEQ multiplex PCR, yet TCRdb's version contains in-frame clones alone and is incomplete. V and J calls and clone size come straight from that table; D and trimming were deduced from the DNA. The table has 150,000 to 200,000 clones, more than 75% seen once. The chain has TRBV2 and TRBJ2-5; TRBD2 aligns across 8 bases. This TCR came from a man between 60 and 70 years old with active or convalescent COVID-19. Sequenced input: peripheral blood. As DNA, the CDR3 is TGTGCCAGCAGTGAAAATTACCCCGGGGGGGCCCAGTACTTC. It is translated as CASSENYPGGAQYF.